This T cell receptor beta chain was sequenced for a study of blood T cell repertoires in COVID-19. On the study more broadly: Sources were T cells, B-cell-depleted T cells, or PBMCs; the material itself was cDNA or gDNA.

Per the germline V gene, CDR1 is LNHDA and CDR2 is SQIVND (reference sequence). This CDR3 is built from 15 residues. V shed 7 bases and J shed 3 bases, with 15 bases lying between them. Participant age was roughly 18 to 95 years, and participants resided in fewer than 30 US areas. Assignment of participants to cohorts was predicated upon participant-reported clinical history. Each recovered donor of Cohort 3 presented with two negative PCRs, clearance, or symptom resolution. The assay was immunoSEQ multiplex PCR, and TCRdb's table has in-frame clones only and misses some. The sample shows approximately 210,000 clones, just under 85% of them seen only once.

Sequencing used PBMCs or T cells enriched from blood (not recorded which). The chain recombines TRBV19 with TRBJ2-2; maybe TRBD2 (5 bases). This clonotype originated in a man between 35 and 55 years old who had recovered from COVID-19. In nucleotides, the CDR3 is TGTGCCAGTAAGAGTCTAGAGGGAGACACCGGGGAGCTGTTTTTT. Translation gives CASKSLEGDTGELFF.